The 9 T cell receptor beta chains presented below share a single source sample, sequenced in a study of blood T cells in healthy people across ages. A second PCR, run for about 7 to 11 cycles, used a sample-barcoded 5' primer plus a J-beta primer mix. One entry per CDR3 protein results from TCRdb running MiXCR on the 5' RACE reads. This sample has about 1.5 million distinct CDR3 sequences, with 35% to 45% found just once. The material sequenced was blood. The source is a woman aged 18-30 years in good health.

This clonotype was observed a few times. CDR3: CSAKGTSAYNEQFF. The CDR3 coding sequence is TGCAGTGCTAAGGGGACTAGCGCCTACAATGAGCAGTTCTTC. V is TRBV20-1 and J is TRBJ2-1, with 10 nucleotides matching TRBD2. The CDR3 sequence is 14 residues long. CDR1 is DFQATT, CDR2 SNEGSKA, per germline (reference sequence). V was clipped by 4 bases and J by 2 bases; unmatched bases: 2.

The V gene is TRBV30, the J gene TRBJ1-2; 7 bases fit TRBD1. Trimming at V came to 2 bases and at J to 4 bases, leaving 4 bases not matched to a gene. The length of the CDR3 is 13 residues. Germline V gene sequence: CDR1 GTSNPN, CDR2 SVGIG (reference sequence). CDR3 sequence: CAWSPRTGYGYTF. In nucleotides, the CDR3 is TGTGCCTGGAGTCCCAGGACAGGCTATGGCTACACCTTC.

This clonotype was observed a handful of times. This chain joins TRBV7-9 and TRBJ1-2, with 7 bases identical to TRBD1. CDR1 is SEHNR, CDR2 FQNEAQ, per germline (reference sequence). The trim removed 5 bases at V and 6 bases at J, leaving 12 bases unmatched. This CDR3 comprises 15 residues. The CDR3 here is CASSVGQAAVDGYTF. CDR3 nucleotide sequence: TGTGCCAGCAGCGTAGGACAGGCCGCGGTTGATGGCTACACCTTC. Drawing the rest from reference TRBV7-9 and TRBJ1-2, the complete variable domain is DTGVSQNPRHKITKRGQNVTFRCDPISEHNRLYWYRQTLGQGPEFLTYFQNEAQLEKSRLLSDRFSAERPKGSFSTLEIQRTEQGDSAMYLCASSVGQAAVDGYTFGSGTRLTVV.

V is TRBV20-1 and J is TRBJ2-4; 16 bases map to TRBD2. Matching the DNA end better, TRBJ2-7 makes the J call doubtful. The CDR3 spans 17 residues. The germline CDR1 and CDR2 sequences are DFQATT and SNEGSKA (reference sequence). Here the CDR3 reads CSARGLAGGLDDHEQYF. DNA for the CDR3: TGCAGTGCTAGGGGACTAGCGGGAGGGCTAGACGATCACGAGCAGTACTTC.

The chain couples TRBV29-1 to TRBJ2-1, with TRBD1 identical over 8 bases. With V trimmed by 5 bases and J by 10 bases, 7 bases remained unmatched. The germline V gene has CDR1 SQVTM and CDR2 ANQGSEA. This CDR3 is 12 amino acids long. This CDR3 reads CSVRTGRYEQFF. The CDR3 region has the DNA TGCAGCGTTCGGACAGGGCGCTACGAGCAGTTCTTC.

This clonotype was picked up a small number of times. The genes are TRBV12-3 or TRBV12-4 and TRBJ1-2; D might be TRBD1 (5 bases). Trimming removed 5 bases at V and 2 bases at J, with 18 bases between. The CDR3 sequence is 16 residues long. CDR3: CASSLRGGGTNYGYTF. The CDR3 nucleotides read TGTGCCAGCAGTCTCCGGGGGGGGGGGACGAACTATGGCTACACCTTC.

This clonotype was observed at least ten times. The chain couples TRBV29-1 to TRBJ2-7; a possible D gene is TRBD1 (6 bases). Trimming cost V 4 bases and J 2 bases, with 12 bases left between them. CDR1 and CDR2 (germline): SQVTM, ANQGSEA. The CDR3 runs 13 residues. CDR3 sequence: CSVVQGQTYEQYF. CDR3 nucleotide sequence: TGCAGCGTTGTCCAGGGGCAAACCTACGAGCAGTACTTC.

The chain is built from TRBV7-9 and TRBJ1-1; D remains unclear. Per germline, CDR1 SEHNR and CDR2 FQNEAQ (reference sequence). This CDR3 comprises 16 residues. The V end was cut by 1 base, the J end by 5 bases, with 17 bases between. The CDR3 loop reads CASSLGPSAAETEAFF. The CDR3 bases are TGTGCCAGCAGCTTAGGGCCCTCCGCAGCGGAGACTGAAGCTTTCTTT.

This clonotype was seen a handful of times. This chain links TRBV20-1 with TRBJ2-7; the D gene is possibly TRBD2 (6 bases). The CDR3 extends over 14 amino acids. V was cut by 5 bases and J by 0 bases, with 14 bases left in between. Germline V gives CDR1 DFQATT, CDR2 SNEGSKA (reference sequence). The CDR3 bases are TGCAGTGCTTACCGGGACGGGAGCTCCTACGAGCAGTACTTC. Protein sequence: CSAYRDGSSYEQYF.